The next 18 T cell receptor beta chains were all read from a single sample in a study of blood T cell repertoires in COVID-19. Clones were read by immunoSEQ multiplex PCR, and TCRdb kept only the in-frame ones, dropping some. The sample includes about 380,000 clones, more than 75% of them seen just once. What was sequenced was PBMCs or T cells enriched from blood (not recorded which). The source of these receptors is a woman between 18 and 30 years old who had recovered from COVID-19.

The gene calls are TRBV10-2 and TRBJ1-5, with 11 bases lining up with TRBD1. V lost 2 bases, J lost 7 bases, and 10 bases stayed unmatched. This CDR3 has 17 residues. In germline, CDR1 is WSHSY, CDR2 SAAADI. This CDR3 is CASSERGTGGIRQPQHF. The CDR3 region has the DNA TGCGCCAGCAGTGAGAGGGGGACAGGGGGGATCAGGCAGCCCCAGCATTTT.

This clone was detected only once. Other DNA variants within this sample encode the same CDR3. V is TRBV28 and J is TRBJ1-3; no clear D. The length of the CDR3 is 12 residues. Trimming stripped 3 bases from V and 4 bases from J, with 4 bases between. Germline CDR1 MDHEN, CDR2 SYDVKM. CDR3 amino acids: CASSLGGNTIYF. As DNA, the CDR3 is TGTGCCAGCAGTTTGGGCGGAAACACCATATATTTT.

Only a few counts were recorded for this clone. This sequence joins TRBV6-1 and TRBJ1-1, with TRBD1 identical over 7 bases. The CDR3 sequence is 14 residues long. CDR1 and CDR2 from the germline V gene are MNHNS and SASEGT. V was pared by 3 bases and J by 1 base, with 2 bases of the junction left unmatched. The DNA for the CDR3 is TGTGCCAGCAGTGATAACAGGGGGAACACTGAAGCTTTCTTT. It encodes CASSDNRGNTEAFF.

The rearrangement uses TRBV6-5 and TRBJ1-5; a weak D match, TRBD1 (5 bases). Germline V gene data show CDR1 as MNHEY and CDR2 as SVGAGI. This CDR3 has 14 residues. With 5 bases removed from V and 3 bases from J, the gap between germline ends came to 11 bases. In nucleotides, the CDR3 is TGTGCCAGCAGTACAGGATACAACAATCAGCCCCAGCATTTT. Encoded protein: CASSTGYNNQPQHF.

The gene calls are TRBV12-3 or TRBV12-4 and TRBJ1-2; 9 nucleotides line up with TRBD1. J gave up 4 bases and V 10 bases, and 7 bases lay outside the gene matches. This CDR3 is built from 13 residues. CDR3 amino acids: CATEGQGSYGYTF. The CDR3 DNA is TGTGCCACCGAGGGACAGGGAAGCTATGGCTACACCTTC.

This clone was seen a few times. This chain joins TRBV7-2 and TRBJ1-1, with D unresolved. V was clipped by 2 bases and J by 4 bases, with 11 bases between them. This CDR3 comprises 14 residues. Germline CDR1 SGHTA, CDR2 FQGNSA. This CDR3 is CASSLSAGSTEAFF. For the CDR3, the DNA is TGTGCCAGCAGCTTATCTGCGGGTTCCACTGAAGCTTTCTTT.

The J gene is TRBJ1-1, the V gene TRBV29-1, with a possible D match to TRBD1 (6 bases). Germline loops: CDR1 SQVTM, CDR2 ANQGSEA. The CDR3 contains 17 residues. The V and J ends lost 1 base and 1 base respectively, with 19 bases between them. The CDR3 sequence: CSVEAWAGAMRNTEAFF. DNA for the CDR3: TGCAGCGTTGAAGCGTGGGCAGGGGCGATGAGGAACACTGAAGCTTTCTTT.

Notes on this clone: Other DNA sequences in the sample encode the same CDR3. V usage is TRBV29-1 and J usage is TRBJ1-5, with 10 bases aligning to TRBD1. Germline V gene lookup returns CDR1 SQVTM and CDR2 ANQGSEA. This CDR3 comprises 13 residues. J was trimmed by 2 bases and V by 6 bases; bases with no gene match: 1. DNA of the CDR3: TGCAGCGTAGGACAGGGGGGCAATCAGCCCCAGCATTTT. This sequence encodes CSVGQGGNQPQHF. The full variable domain, its missing parts supplied by reference TRBV29-1 and TRBJ1-5, is SAVISQKPSRDICQRGTSLTIQCQVDSQVTMMFWYRQQPGQSLTLIATANQGSEATYESGFVIDKFPISRPNLTFSTLTVSNMSPEDSSIYLCSVGQGGNQPQHFGDGTRLSIL.

About this clone itself: Relative to the germline gene, one junction end is altered; a read error may explain this. The genes are TRBV7-2 and TRBJ2-5, with 12 bases matching TRBD1. Germline V gives CDR1 SGHTA, CDR2 FQGNSA. The CDR3 runs to 15 residues. In DNA form, the CDR3 reads TGTGCCAGCAGTTTAGGGACAGGGGGCCGAGAGACCCAGTACTTC. Protein product: CASSLGTGGRETQYF.

This chain uses TRBV27 with TRBJ2-5; 7 nucleotides align to TRBD1. The CDR3 contains 15 residues. After removal of 6 bases from V and 5 bases from J, the junction contained 12 bases not matched to a gene. Germline V gene data show CDR1 as MNHEY and CDR2 as SMNVEV (reference sequence). The CDR3 region has the DNA TGTGCCAGCAGCTACACGACAGGGCCCAGGGAGACCCAGTACTTC. Its protein is CASSYTTGPRETQYF.

The chain links TRBV25-1 to TRBJ1-4; D unclear. CDR3 length: 16 amino acids. The germline V and J ends were trimmed by 4 bases and 2 bases, with 14 bases remaining between them. Germline V gene data show CDR1 as MGHDK and CDR2 as SYGVNS. Written as DNA, the CDR3 is TGTGCCAGCAGTGGAAGCCCCGGAGGTACTAATGAAAAACTGTTTTTT. This sequence encodes CASSGSPGGTNEKLFF.

J is TRBJ1-2 and V is TRBV30; a weak D match, TRBD1 (5 bases). From germline, CDR1 is GTSNPN and CDR2 SVGIG (reference sequence). The CDR3 extends over 12 amino acids. V was trimmed by 4 bases and J by 2 bases, leaving 8 bases between them. The CDR3 here is CAWKGQNYGYTF. The CDR3 DNA is TGTGCCTGGAAGGGGCAGAACTATGGCTACACCTTC.

The chain joins TRBV4-1 to TRBJ1-2, with 10 positions matching TRBD1. Trimming removed 1 base from V and 8 bases from J; junction bases left unmatched: 10. This CDR3 region has 16 residues. The V gene's germline CDR1 is MGHRA and CDR2 YSYEKL. The DNA of the CDR3 is TGCGCCAGCAGCCAAGGATTGGGACAGGGGCGAAAAGGCTACACCTTC. This sequence encodes CASSQGLGQGRKGYTF.

J is TRBJ1-6 and V is TRBV4-2; D is unclear. The V gene's germline CDR1 is LGHNA and CDR2 YNFKEQ. V lost 4 bases, J lost 7 bases, and 11 bases lay in between. The CDR3 has 14 residues. This CDR3 reads CASSPGAENSPLHF. The DNA for the CDR3 is TGTGCCAGCAGCCCCGGCGCGGAGAATTCACCCCTCCACTTT.

This clone was picked up a small number of times. The chain recombines TRBV6-1 with TRBJ2-1; TRBD2 might be the D (6 bases). Trimming left V 2 bases short and J 4 bases short, with 9 bases between. Germline V lookup: CDR1 MNHNS, CDR2 SASEGT. This CDR3 is built from 14 residues. As DNA, the CDR3 is TGTGCCAGCAGTGAAACTAGCACATACAATGAGCAGTTCTTC. This codes for CASSETSTYNEQFF.

The CDR3 protein is CASSLGGDRSYEQYF. Here the CDR3 DNA reads TGTGCCAGCAGCTTAGGCGGAGACAGGAGCTACGAGCAGTACTTC. The V call is TRBV11-2, the J call TRBJ2-7, with D possibly being TRBD1 (6 bases). V lost 1 base and J lost 3, with 13 bases in between. CDR3 length: 15 residues. CDR1 SGHAT and CDR2 FQNNGV come from the germline V gene.

This clone was seen only once. The chain recombines TRBV30 with TRBJ2-7, with D possibly being TRBD2 (5 bases). Germline CDR1 is GTSNPN and CDR2 is SVGIG (reference sequence). Trimming shortened V by 0 bases and J by 2 bases, and 8 bases separated the two germline ends. The CDR3 length is 13 residues. CDR3 protein: CAWSVAAAYEQYF. For the CDR3, the DNA is TGTGCCTGGAGTGTGGCAGCGGCCTACGAGCAGTACTTC.

The chain recombines TRBV24-1 with TRBJ2-3; tentative D call: TRBD1 (5 bases). Germline CDR1 KGHDR, CDR2 SFDVKD. V dropped 4 bases and J dropped 3 bases, with 16 bases sitting between them. This CDR3 is built from 16 residues. CDR3 nucleotides: TGTGCCACCAGTGAGTGGACACTGGAAGAAACAGATACGCAGTATTTT. It codes for CATSEWTLEETDTQYF.